This TCR beta chain was documented in a study of T cells after yellow fever vaccination. Study in general: Researchers used SMART-Seq v4 Ultra Low Input to prepare fractions that had low cell numbers.

This CDR3 spans 16 amino acids. With V trimmed by 0 bases and J by 9 bases, 9 bases remained unmatched. CDR1 SGHNT and CDR2 YENEEA come from the germline V gene. Using its own MiXCR run on the 5' RACE reads, TCRdb lists one record per CDR3 protein. The sample holds approximately 600,000 distinct CDR3 sequences, 9% to 15% seen once. The chain uses TRBV11-3 and TRBJ2-1, with TRBD1 matching over 9 bases. The sequence derives from a man between 25 and 39 years old who received the YFV17D yellow fever vaccine. This specimen consisted of PBMCs, obtained on the day of the yellow fever booster vaccination. In DNA form, the CDR3 reads TGTGCCAGCAGCTTAGATGCGGACAGGGGTAAGGGTGAGCAGTTCTTC. This sequence encodes CASSLDADRGKGEQFF.